This TCR beta chain was documented in a study of blood T cell repertoires in COVID-19 (dated by TCRdb to 2020 to 2021). Notes on the research overall: The collaborator samples originated in the United States, Italy and Spain and spanned the acute and convalescent phases of COVID-19. Deeply sampled blood TCRbeta repertoires from subjects exposed to, actively infected with, or recovered from COVID-19 were included in the dataset. HLA class I and class II types, where available, came from metadata supplied by the sample provider rather than from assay-based typing. A freely available public database, intended as a resource for researchers studying the immune response to SARS-CoV-2, is where the repertoires were released. The samples were drawn from the first 160 participants of the ongoing ImmuneRACE study and from 1,254 subjects provided by 6 global collaborators. Nearly every sample came with metadata listing a de-identified subject ID, COVID-19 status, age in years and sex. The material from the prospective study consisted of cDNA or gDNA derived from T cells, B-cell-depleted T cells, or PBMCs.

Broad study findings and their caveats: The amount of clinical and demographic metadata varied by source and participant and was provided uncurated.

CDR1 and CDR2 were assigned from the germline V gene (reference sequence) as GTSNPN and SVGIG. From its cysteine to its phenylalanine, the CDR3 spans 18 amino acids. Of all the DNA, just the CDR3 is kept, 54 bases in frame from base 1. Unmatched junction bases come to 18, with V trimmed by 0 bases and J by 6 bases. In the case of this clone: Its recognized antigen is unknown. Base qualities are missing; no much larger clone stands one base away.

Collaborating institutions collected whole blood in K2EDTA tubes following their own protocols. For TCRbeta analysis, collaborators shipped samples as frozen whole blood, isolated PBMCs, or DNA extracted from either of those sample types. The immunoSEQ Assay, a bias-controlled multiplex PCR, was used to amplify TCRbeta CDR3 regions from genomic DNA. Regarding the original processing steps: Within the assay, amplification of reference gene primers was used to estimate how many nucleated cells each sample contained. Sequence reads were collapsed and filtered to measure the absolute abundance of every unique TCRbeta CDR3 rearrangement. For each sample, productive Simpson clonality was calculated by taking the square root of Simpson's diversity index across productive rearrangements. In TCRdb, the immuneACCESS table is reduced to in-frame sequences with V and J assigned. These tables do not hold every clone; where another copy was compared, an unresolved V gene accounts for under half, and the others remain unexplained. The V and J calls and clone size come from that table; D and trimming were worked out from the DNA. Here the sample has around 700,000 clones; 85% to 90% occur a single time. Over 0.2% of the sample comes from the top ten.

Recombination connected TRBV30 to TRBJ2-7; TRBD2 lines up with 9 middle nucleotides. The sample consisted of peripheral blood. This sequence was found in a woman aged 18-29 years with acute or convalescent COVID-19. The DNA sequence is as follows: TGTGCCTGGAGTGTGGGGCGGGGGGGACAACTTTCAGCTTCCGAGCAGTACTTC. Its translation reads: CAWSVGRGGQLSASEQYF.